A selection of T cell receptor beta chains follows, all from one sample in a study of CD8 T cells in Susac syndrome. In TCRdb, the immunoSEQ multiplex PCR reads were re-called with MiXCR into one record per CDR3 protein. Among approximately 200,000 distinct CDR3 sequences listed, more than 85% were seen once. The sequenced sample was CD4+ T cells from PBMCs. These receptors were collected from a human donor with multiple sclerosis. The CDR3 runs from the conserved cysteine through the conserved F or W. The order of the fields is clone size, J gene, V gene, D gene, CDR3 DNA, CDR3 protein. D genes are given only for firm matches. Clone sizes are given selectively: once, few, many, or a class where the clone is expanded.

clone_size: .
j_call: TRBJ1-2
v_call: TRBV30
d_call: TRBD1
cdr3_nt: TGTGCCTGGACACAGGGGATTGATGGCTACACCTTC
cdr3_aa: CAWTQGIDGYTF

clone_size: few
j_call: TRBJ1-1
v_call: TRBV6-6
d_call: TRBD1
cdr3_nt: TGTGCCAGCAGTCTCCCAGGGGGCGAAGCTTTCTTT
cdr3_aa: CASSLPGGEAFF

clone_size: .
j_call: TRBJ2-3
v_call: TRBV2
d_call: TRBD2
cdr3_nt: TGTGCCAGCAGTCCGCTAGCGGGGACTAGCACAGATACGCAGTATTTT
cdr3_aa: CASSPLAGTSTDTQYF

clone_size: .
j_call: TRBJ2-1
v_call: TRBV24-1
d_call: .
cdr3_nt: TGTGCCACCCAATCCGGGACTGAGCAGTTCTTC
cdr3_aa: CATQSGTEQFF

clone_size: .
j_call: TRBJ2-3
v_call: TRBV3-1
d_call: TRBD2
cdr3_nt: TGTGCCAGCAGCCAAAGTGCGGCGGGGGGGTTCCGCACAGATACGCAGTATTTT
cdr3_aa: CASSQSAAGGFRTDTQYF

clone_size: .
j_call: TRBJ2-1
v_call: TRBV29-1
d_call: .
cdr3_nt: TGCAGCGTGGCCGTGGATAGAGCCCGACACAATGAGCAGTTCTTC
cdr3_aa: CSVAVDRARHNEQFF

clone_size: .
j_call: TRBJ2-2
v_call: TRBV23-1
d_call: TRBD1
cdr3_nt: TGCGCCAGCAGCCGTGGACAGGGGCTTTACACCGGGGAGCTGTTTTTT
cdr3_aa: CASSRGQGLYTGELFF

clone_size: .
j_call: TRBJ2-2
v_call: TRBV2
d_call: .
cdr3_nt: TGTGCCAGCAGTGAAGTGAGGGCCCGGACCGGGGAGCTGTTTTTT
cdr3_aa: CASSEVRARTGELFF

clone_size: .
j_call: TRBJ2-7
v_call: TRBV3-1
d_call: .
cdr3_nt: TGTGCCAGCAGCCAGGGAGAATACGAGCAGTACTTC
cdr3_aa: CASSQGEYEQYF

clone_size: .
j_call: TRBJ2-5
v_call: TRBV3-1
d_call: TRBD2
cdr3_nt: TGTGCCAGCAGCCAAGTATTAAGCCGGACTAGCGACGCACAGACCCAGTACTTC
cdr3_aa: CASSQVLSRTSDAQTQYF

clone_size: .
j_call: TRBJ2-1
v_call: TRBV20-1
d_call: TRBD2
cdr3_nt: TGCAGTGCCACCCTAGGGACTAGCGGGGGGGAGTTCTTC
cdr3_aa: CSATLGTSGGEFF

clone_size: .
j_call: TRBJ2-7
v_call: TRBV20-1
d_call: .
cdr3_nt: TGCAGTGCTAGCTTATCGAGCTCCTACGAGCAGTACTTC
cdr3_aa: CSASLSSSYEQYF

clone_size: .
j_call: TRBJ2-1
v_call: TRBV20-1
d_call: .
cdr3_nt: TGCAGTGCTATTAAGGGACCGTACAATGAGCAGTTCTTC
cdr3_aa: CSAIKGPYNEQFF

clone_size: .
j_call: TRBJ1-2
v_call: TRBV30
d_call: .
cdr3_nt: TGTGCCTCCGTTTGGAACTATGGCTACACCTTC
cdr3_aa: CASVWNYGYTF

clone_size: .
j_call: TRBJ2-3
v_call: TRBV6-1
d_call: .
cdr3_nt: TGTGCCAGCAGTGAAGTATCTTATACGCAGTATTTT
cdr3_aa: CASSEVSYTQYF

clone_size: .
j_call: TRBJ1-1
v_call: TRBV5-1
d_call: .
cdr3_nt: TGCGCCAGCAGCCTCGATGCTGCTGAAGCTTTCTTT
cdr3_aa: CASSLDAAEAFF

clone_size: .
j_call: TRBJ2-5
v_call: TRBV5-4
d_call: TRBD2
cdr3_nt: TGTGCCAGCAGCTTGGGGCGGGGGGCCCAAGAGACCCAGTACTTC
cdr3_aa: CASSLGRGAQETQYF

clone_size: .
j_call: TRBJ2-1
v_call: TRBV29-1
d_call: TRBD2
cdr3_nt: TGCAGCGTGGCCAGCGGGGGGAACTACAATGAGCAGTTCTTC
cdr3_aa: CSVASGGNYNEQFF

clone_size: .
j_call: TRBJ1-1
v_call: TRBV12-3/TRBV12-4
d_call: .
cdr3_nt: TGTGCCAGCCAACATCCTCTCAACACTGAAGCTTTCTTT
cdr3_aa: CASQHPLNTEAFF

clone_size: .
j_call: TRBJ2-2
v_call: TRBV4-1
d_call: .
cdr3_nt: TGCGCCAGCAGCCAAGATCCGGGACACTCAAACACCGGGGAGCTGTTTTTT
cdr3_aa: CASSQDPGHSNTGELFF

clone_size: .
j_call: TRBJ1-2
v_call: TRBV4-2
d_call: TRBD1
cdr3_nt: TGTGCCAGCAGCCGAACCGGACAGGGGAATAACTATGGCTACACCTTC
cdr3_aa: CASSRTGQGNNYGYTF

clone_size: .
j_call: TRBJ1-1
v_call: TRBV10-3
d_call: .
cdr3_nt: TGTGCCATCACCAGGGAGGGGGACACTGAAGCTTTCTTT
cdr3_aa: CAITREGDTEAFF